These 32 T cell receptor beta chains were all obtained from the same sample, sequenced in a study of low-dose radiotherapy and immunotherapy resistance in tumors. cDNA synthesis used a TRAV/TRBV-specific primer set for both chains. Amplification of TCRs used a constant-region primer and V-primer adapter for around 19 PCR cycles. MiXCR, run by TCRdb on the reads, gives a single entry per CDR3 protein. The repertoire holds 80,000 to 90,000 distinct CDR3 sequences, with 15% to 20% as singletons. Time point denoted: before trial treatment. Sequences were derived from PBMCs, sampled before treatment. These receptor sequences come from a male donor with prostate cancer.

This clonotype was observed many times. The chain has TRBV24-1 and TRBJ2-3; 10 bases fit TRBD1. With 4 bases clipped from V and 2 bases from J, the junction kept 5 bases outside the gene matches. CDR1 is KGHDR and CDR2 is SFDVKD in the germline V gene. The CDR3 sequence is 16 residues long. The CDR3 nucleotides are TGTGCCACCAGTGAGGGGGGACAGGGGCTCACAGATACGCAGTATTTT. As protein: CATSEGGQGLTDTQYF.

This clonotype has ten or more counts. V and J are TRBV6-9 and TRBJ1-4; D perhaps matches TRBD1 (6 bases). This CDR3 region has 15 residues. Trimming removed 0 bases at V and 10 bases at J, with 15 bases between. Per the germline V gene, CDR1 is MNHGY and CDR2 is SVAAGI. The CDR3: CASSYSRDIGGKLFF. The DNA of the CDR3 is TGTGCCAGCAGTTATTCGAGGGACATTGGGGGAAAACTGTTTTTT.

This clonotype was seen at least ten times. The chain is built from TRBV7-2 and TRBJ2-2; 12 bases are a match to TRBD2. The V and J ends lost 5 bases and 5 bases, in that order; junction bases with no gene match: 6. The germline V gene has CDR1 SGHTA and CDR2 FQGNSA. The CDR3 contains 16 residues. DNA for the CDR3: TGTGCCAGCAGCCTACTAGCGGGGGGATTGACCGGGGAGCTGTTTTTT. It specifies CASSLLAGGLTGELFF.

This clonotype was detected ten times or more. V usage is TRBV25-1 and J usage is TRBJ2-7, with D perhaps being TRBD1 or TRBD2 (5 bases each). There are 14 residues in the CDR3. Germline V gives CDR1 MGHDK, CDR2 SYGVNS. Trimming pared 1 base from V and 6 bases from J, leaving 13 bases between. The DNA for the CDR3 is TGTGCCAGCAGTGAATGGGGGAGTGGGGGCGAGCAGTACTTC. This sequence encodes CASSEWGSGGEQYF.

In regard to this clonotype: Being one base from a much bigger clone, this may be a read error. This chain links TRBV19 with TRBJ1-5, with a tentative D call TRBD1 (6 bases). This CDR3 comprises 15 residues. Germline loops: CDR1 LNHDA, CDR2 SQIVND (reference sequence). This chain's CDR3 is CACSIPGAPNQPQHF. The CDR3 DNA sequence: TGTGCCTGTAGTATCCCAGGGGCCCCCAATCAGCCCCAGCATTTT.

This clonotype appeared a single time. The chain carries TRBV11-3 and TRBJ2-1, with TRBD1 as a possible D gene (7 bases). CDR1 SGHNT and CDR2 YENEEA come from the germline V gene. Trimming took 3 bases from V and 6 from J, leaving 15 bases between them. The CDR3 has 15 amino acids. The CDR3 bases are TGTGCCAGCAGCTTCGGAGGGGGCCTTGGCAATGAGCAGTTCTTC. Translated, it gives CASSFGGGLGNEQFF. The full variable domain, completed using reference TRBV11-3 and TRBJ2-1, is EAGVVQSPRYKIIEKKQPVAFWCNPISGHNTLYWYLQNLGQGPELLIRYENEEAVDDSQLPKDRFSAERLKGVDSTLKIQPAELGDSAVYLCASSFGGGLGNEQFFGPGTRLTVL.

The rearrangement joins TRBV2 to TRBJ2-3, with D perhaps TRBD2 (6 bases). The CDR3 has 15 residues. V gave up 4 bases and J gave up 2 bases, with 13 bases separating them. Per the germline V gene, CDR1 is SNHLY and CDR2 is FYNNEI. The chain's CDR3 is CASSVARGTTDTQYF. In DNA form, the CDR3 reads TGTGCCAGCAGTGTTGCGCGGGGCACCACAGATACGCAGTATTTT. Together with reference TRBV2 and TRBJ2-3, the CDR3 gives the full variable domain: EPEVTQTPSHQVTQMGQEVILRCVPISNHLYFYWYRQILGQKVEFLVSFYNNEISEKSEIFDDQFSVERPDGSNFTLKIRSTKLEDSAMYFCASSVARGTTDTQYFGPGTRLTVL.

The rearrangement uses TRBV5-1 and TRBJ2-3; possibly TRBD2 for D (6 bases). This CDR3 has 14 amino acids. Per germline, CDR1 SGHRS and CDR2 YFSETQ. V dropped 5 bases and J dropped 3 bases, with 13 bases sitting between them. In DNA form, the CDR3 reads TGCGCCAGCAGGGACTCGGGGGTGACAGATACGCAGTATTTT. Translated: CASRDSGVTDTQYF.

The gene calls are TRBV6-5 and TRBJ2-2; D remains ambiguous. Germline-derived CDR1 and CDR2 are MNHEY and SVGAGI. This CDR3 has 14 residues. Trimming cost V 7 bases and J 5 bases, with 14 bases left between them. The CDR3 reads CASKPRKTTGELFF. CDR3 DNA: TGTGCCAGCAAACCCAGGAAGACGACCGGGGAGCTGTTTTTT.

In this sample, this clonotype turned up many times. The chain combines TRBV11-2 with TRBJ2-7; maybe TRBD1 (6 bases). CDR1 SGHAT and CDR2 FQNNGV come from the germline V gene. There are 11 residues in the CDR3. The germline V and J ends were trimmed by 6 bases and 5 bases, with 8 bases remaining between them. The CDR3 DNA reads as TGTGCCAGCAGGGGGACAAACGAGCAGTACTTC. It specifies CASRGTNEQYF.

This clonotype has a count of ten or more. V is TRBV18 and J is TRBJ2-5, with D perhaps matching TRBD2 (5 bases). Germline CDR1 KGHSH, CDR2 LQKENI. V was trimmed by 3 bases and J by 1 base, leaving 9 bases between them. CDR3 size: 14 residues. CDR3 region: CASSPSGVQETQYF. CDR3 sequence (DNA): TGTGCCAGCTCACCGTCCGGGGTCCAAGAGACCCAGTACTTC.

By frequency in the sample, this clonotype is medium-sized. V is TRBV5-1 and J is TRBJ2-1, with a possible D match to TRBD2 (6 bases). This CDR3 spans 17 amino acids. V was shortened by 2 bases and J by 6 bases, with 21 bases between the two germline ends. Germline V gene lookup returns CDR1 SGHRS and CDR2 YFSETQ. Here the CDR3 DNA reads TGCGCCAGCAGCTTCTCCCCAGGGACTGAACGGACCAATGAGCAGTTCTTC. Its translation is CASSFSPGTERTNEQFF.

This clonotype has ten or more counts. The rearrangement uses TRBV2 and TRBJ2-5; perhaps D is TRBD1 or TRBD2 (5 bases each). The CDR3 sequence is 14 residues long. The V end was cut by 7 bases, the J end by 1 base, with 13 bases between. Germline lookup yields CDR1 SNHLY and CDR2 FYNNEI. As DNA, the CDR3 is TGTGCCAGCACCTTGTCCGGGGCCCAAGAGACCCAGTACTTC. Its translation is CASTLSGAQETQYF.

At least ten counts were recorded for this clonotype. V gene TRBV12-3 or TRBV12-4 combines with J gene TRBJ1-1; D might be TRBD1 (6 bases). Trimming stripped 2 bases from V and 5 bases from J, with 12 bases between. The CDR3 totals 14 residues. The CDR3 nucleotides are TGTGCCAGCAGTTTAACAGGGTATCGTACTGAAGCTTTCTTT. Residues: CASSLTGYRTEAFF.

The chain has TRBV2 and TRBJ1-4; 7 bases map to TRBD1. This CDR3 has 15 residues. V lost 6 bases, J lost 0 bases, and 4 bases stayed unmatched. Germline V gene lookup returns CDR1 SNHLY and CDR2 FYNNEI. As DNA, the CDR3 is TGTGCCAGCAGGGACAGGACCTCAACTAATGAAAAACTGTTTTTT. This encodes CASRDRTSTNEKLFF.

This clonotype was found many times. The chain has TRBV10-1 and TRBJ2-1, with 12 bases fitting TRBD2. The V gene end was trimmed by 4 bases and the J gene end by 10 bases; junction bases not matched to a gene: 5. The germline gives CDR1 WNHNN, CDR2 SYGVQD (reference sequence). The length of the CDR3 is 14 residues. CDR3 nucleotides: TGCGCCAGCAGTGGACTAGCGGGGGTGGGCGAGCAGTTCTTC. This gives the protein CASSGLAGVGEQFF.

This clonotype was detected ten times or more. The rearrangement joins TRBV10-3 to TRBJ2-2; either TRBD1 or TRBD2 may supply D (5 bases each). V lost 7 bases and J 0 bases, leaving 15 bases between the germline ends. Germline values: CDR1 ENHRY, CDR2 SYGVKD. CDR3 length: 16 residues. CDR3 nucleotide sequence: TGTGCCATCACTTCAGGCAGGGACCCGAACACCGGGGAGCTGTTTTTT. As protein: CAITSGRDPNTGELFF.

The sample holds many counts of this clonotype. The genes are TRBV11-2 and TRBJ1-4, with a weak D call TRBD1 (5 bases). The germline CDR1 and CDR2 sequences are SGHAT and FQNNGV. The CDR3 spans 15 residues. V dropped 1 base and J dropped 7 bases, with 13 bases sitting between them. CDR3 nucleotides: TGTGCCAGCAGCTTAGGCCCCGGGACCCGTGAAAAACTGTTTTTT. Its protein is CASSLGPGTREKLFF. Using reference TRBV11-2 and TRBJ1-4 for the parts outside the CDR3, the full variable domain is EAGVAQSPRYKIIEKRQSVAFWCNPISGHATLYWYQQILGQGPKLLIQFQNNGVVDDSQLPKDRFSAERLKGVDSTLKIQPAKLEDSAVYLCASSLGPGTREKLFFGSGTQLSVL.

The rearrangement links TRBV6-2 or TRBV6-3 to TRBJ2-7; 12 bases are a match to TRBD2. Trimming removed 6 bases from V and 2 bases from J; junction bases left unmatched: 5. The CDR3 contains 15 residues. The germline V gene has CDR1 MNHEY and CDR2 SVGEGT. The chain's CDR3 is CASSPLAGGAYEQYF. DNA for the CDR3: TGTGCCAGCAGCCCCCTAGCGGGGGGGGCCTACGAGCAGTACTTC.

The rearrangement links TRBV30 to TRBJ1-4; D may be TRBD1 (6 bases). V shed 3 bases and J shed 6 bases, with 17 bases lying between them. The germline gives CDR1 GTSNPN, CDR2 SVGIG (reference sequence). The CDR3 contains 15 residues. This CDR3 reads CAWSLGAGEDEKLFF. The CDR3 DNA is TGTGCCTGGAGCCTTGGGGCAGGGGAGGATGAAAAACTGTTTTTT. The whole variable domain, remainder taken from reference TRBV30 and TRBJ1-4, is SQTIHQWPATLVQPVGSPLSLECTVEGTSNPNLYWYRQAAGRGLQLLFYSVGIGQISSEVPQNLSASRPQDRQFILSSKKLLLSDSGFYLCAWSLGAGEDEKLFFGSGTQLSVL.

This clonotype was counted ten times or more. The V gene is TRBV4-2, the J gene TRBJ2-3; TRBD2 aligns across 10 bases. V gave up 2 bases and J gave up 3 bases; unmatched junction bases: 8. Per the germline V gene, CDR1 is LGHNA and CDR2 is YNFKEQ. The length of the CDR3 is 17 residues. Here the CDR3 DNA reads TGTGCCAGCAGCCAAAGGTGGCTAGCGGGGGATACAGATACGCAGTATTTT. Encoded protein: CASSQRWLAGDTDTQYF.

The sample holds many counts of this clonotype. The chain couples TRBV18 to TRBJ2-3, with no clear D. V lost 4 bases, J lost 2 bases, and 13 bases lay in between. CDR3 length: 15 residues. Germline V gives CDR1 KGHSH, CDR2 LQKENI. The CDR3 nucleotides are TGTGCCAGCTCACTGGGCGGCGGAATCACAGATACGCAGTATTTT. Amino acid sequence: CASSLGGGITDTQYF.

Many counts were recorded for this clonotype. The chain combines TRBV11-2 with TRBJ1-1; possibly TRBD1 for D (6 bases). The V end was cut by 8 bases, the J end by 3 bases, with 16 bases between. Germline V gives CDR1 SGHAT, CDR2 FQNNGV. The CDR3 length is 14 residues. The CDR3 nucleotides read TGTGCCAGCGGGGGGGGAGGGGGATACACTGAAGCTTTCTTT. Protein product: CASGGGGGYTEAFF. Variable domain in full (rest from reference TRBV11-2 and TRBJ1-1): EAGVAQSPRYKIIEKRQSVAFWCNPISGHATLYWYQQILGQGPKLLIQFQNNGVVDDSQLPKDRFSAERLKGVDSTLKIQPAKLEDSAVYLCASGGGGGYTEAFFGQGTRLTVV.

The chain recombines TRBV11-2 with TRBJ1-5; D gene unclear. V was shortened by 0 bases and J by 6 bases, with 6 bases between the two germline ends. The CDR3 runs 13 residues. Germline assignment: CDR1 SGHAT and CDR2 FQNNGV. CDR3 loop: CASSLDTAQPQHF. CDR3 in DNA: TGTGCCAGCAGCTTAGATACGGCTCAGCCCCAGCATTTT.

Ten or more counts support this clonotype. The chain couples TRBV27 to TRBJ1-4; D not resolved. From germline, CDR1 is MNHEY and CDR2 SMNVEV (reference sequence). This CDR3 has 14 amino acids. V was shortened by 2 bases and J by 7 bases, with 11 bases between the two germline ends. The CDR3 reads CASSLRTGSEKLFF. CDR3 coding DNA: TGTGCCAGCAGTTTACGGACGGGTAGTGAAAAACTGTTTTTT.

Many counts were recorded for this clonotype. CDR3 sequence (DNA): TGTGCCAGCAGCCCCAGCGGGGGAGCTTCGGATACGCAGTATTTT. Protein sequence: CASSPSGGASDTQYF. The chain employs TRBV7-7 and TRBJ2-3; TRBD2 aligns across 8 bases. V dropped 5 bases and J dropped 6; count of bases not matched to a gene: 10. The CDR3 is 15 residues long. The V gene's germline CDR1 is SSHAT and CDR2 FNYEAQ (reference sequence).

At least ten counts were recorded for this clonotype. The J gene is TRBJ1-5, the V gene TRBV7-9; no definite D call. The V end lost 0 bases, the J end lost 2 bases, and 8 bases lay between the germline ends. Germline CDR1 is SEHNR and CDR2 is FQNEAQ (reference sequence). The CDR3 extends over 15 amino acids. CDR3 sequence reads: CASSLAGFGNQPQHF. CDR3 DNA: TGTGCCAGCAGCTTAGCAGGCTTCGGCAATCAGCCCCAGCATTTT.

This clonotype was detected many times. The V call is TRBV3-1, the J call TRBJ2-7; D is possibly TRBD2 (6 bases). This CDR3 is built from 14 residues. The germline V gene has CDR1 LGHDT and CDR2 YNNKEL (reference sequence). V lost 0 bases to trimming and J lost 7 bases, with 13 bases between them. The CDR3 protein is CASSQDPGLGEQYF. Written as DNA, the CDR3 is TGTGCCAGCAGCCAAGACCCGGGACTGGGGGAGCAGTACTTC.

This clonotype occurred a few times. The genes are TRBV12-3 or TRBV12-4 and TRBJ2-7; TRBD1 matches 9 bases. Germline trimming cut 5 bases from V and 7 bases from J; bases unmatched to any gene: 15. The CDR3 is made up of 16 amino acids. CDR3 bases: TGTGCCAGCAGTCCTTCAACAGGACAGGGGCCGGAGGAGCAGTACTTC. Its protein product is CASSPSTGQGPEEQYF.

The table lists this clonotype with many counts. This chain connects TRBV7-8 to TRBJ2-3; tentatively, D is TRBD1 or TRBD2 (5 bases each). Trimming removed 5 bases at V and 0 bases at J, with 9 bases between. The length of the CDR3 is 14 residues. CDR1 and CDR2 (germline): SGHVS, FQNEAQ. CDR3 residues: CASSLRDSTDTQYF. CDR3 DNA sequence: TGTGCCAGCAGCCTCCGGGACAGCACAGATACGCAGTATTTT.

This clonotype was seen repeatedly, ten times or more. This chain uses TRBV6-6 with TRBJ2-3, with 8 bases that match TRBD2. Germline loops: CDR1 MNHNY, CDR2 SVGAGI (reference sequence). The length of the CDR3 is 14 residues. Germline trimming cut 4 bases from V and 5 bases from J; bases unmatched to any gene: 5. CDR3 sequence (DNA): TGTGCCAGCAGTTTTCCAAGCGGGGGAGATACGCAGTATTTT. It yields the protein CASSFPSGGDTQYF.

Turning to this clonotype: A far larger clone is one base from this, pointing to a likely read error. The chain uses TRBV5-8 and TRBJ1-1; tentatively, D is TRBD1 (5 bases). This CDR3 region has 12 residues. Germline assignment: CDR1 SGHTS and CDR2 YDEGEE. V was shortened by 3 bases and J by 11 bases, with 14 bases between the two germline ends. The CDR3 DNA is TGTGCCAGCAGCTACGGGGGGAGCCGGGCTTTCTTT. It encodes CASSYGGSRAFF.